This T cell receptor (beta chain) was profiled in a study of glioma-infiltrating T cells. Using RNA template, CDR3s of TCR alpha and beta were amplified with iRepertoire arm-PCR. TCRdb passed the multiplex PCR reads through MiXCR, listing each CDR3 protein once. The sample lists under 130,000 distinct CDR3 sequences, less than 30% occurring once. Germline lookup yields CDR1 SGHRS and CDR2 YFSETQ. V gave up 0 bases and J gave up 7 bases; unmatched junction bases: 4. The CDR3 loop spans 14 amino acids. Study findings and constraints: Tissue-blood divergence was below expectation in non-neoplastic patients, above in gliomas.

Details on this clonotype: Antigen unknown.

The chain links TRBV5-1 to TRBJ2-3, with TRBD1 matching 8 bases. The TCR sequence derives from a human donor with low-grade glioma or glioblastoma, undergoing nonglioma brain surgery, or in good health (not recorded which). Input material: glioma tissue, nonneoplastic brain tissue, or PBMCs (not recorded which). The CDR3 region is CASSLEQGAYTQYF. The DNA of the CDR3 is TGCGCCAGCAGCTTGGAGCAGGGGGCTTATACGCAGTATTTT.